Below are 20 T cell receptor beta chains sequenced from a single sample in a study of OX40 agonist ivuxolimab in advanced cancers. The protocol was immunoSEQ multiplex PCR, while the TCRdb copy is restricted to in-frame clones and leaves out a portion. Of 91,000 or so clones listed, approximately 90% are singletons. The sample was CD4+ or CD8+ T cells sorted from blood, taken in a trial of the OX40 agonist ivuxolimab. Receptors originate from an adult with an advanced solid tumor such as melanoma, head and neck, liver or kidney cancer.

The chain has TRBV5-4 and TRBJ2-3, with 16 bases lining up with TRBD2. The CDR3 is 17 residues long. Germline V gene lookup returns CDR1 SGHNT and CDR2 YYREEE (reference sequence). Trimming at V came to 0 bases and at J to 6 bases, leaving 4 bases not matched to a gene. CDR3 region: CASSLEGLAGGPDTQYF. The CDR3 DNA reads as TGTGCCAGCAGCTTGGAGGGACTAGCGGGAGGGCCGGATACGCAGTATTTT.

The CDR3 DNA sequence: TGTGCCACAGGGACAGCTACAGAACCCTACGAGCAGTACTTC. It codes for CATGTATEPYEQYF. This sequence joins TRBV6-5 and TRBJ2-7; 7 bases match TRBD1. Losses at the gene ends were 10 bases for V and 2 bases for J; bases not matched to a gene: 11. The CDR3 consists of 14 residues. The germline gives CDR1 MNHEY, CDR2 SVGAGI.

The chain is built from TRBV19 and TRBJ2-1; TRBD2 is a possible D gene (5 bases). Trimming cost V 1 base and J 9 bases, with 13 bases left between them. From germline, CDR1 is LNHDA and CDR2 SQIVND (reference sequence). The CDR3 length is 14 residues. The CDR3 nucleotides read TGTGCCAGTAGTATAGTTGCCTCGGGGAGTGAGCAGTTCTTC. Translated: CASSIVASGSEQFF.

The chain is built from TRBV29-1 and TRBJ2-3; 8 bases fit TRBD1. The CDR3 is made up of 16 amino acids. CDR1 and CDR2 (germline): SQVTM, ANQGSEA. V gave up 5 bases and J gave up 5 bases; unmatched junction bases: 15. The CDR3 coding sequence is TGCAGCGTTAAATCCGGCGCAGGGGGCTTAGGAGATACGCAGTATTTT. Translated: CSVKSGAGGLGDTQYF.

The chain is built from TRBV10-3 and TRBJ2-7; D is uncertain. Per the germline V gene, CDR1 is ENHRY and CDR2 is SYGVKD. There are 11 residues in the CDR3. The V end lost 9 bases, the J end lost 4 bases, and 10 bases lay between the germline ends. The CDR3 region is CAIGWFYEQYF. For the CDR3, the DNA is TGTGCCATTGGGTGGTTTTACGAGCAGTACTTC.

The rearrangement joins TRBV28 to TRBJ2-7, with D perhaps matching TRBD1 or TRBD2 (7 bases each). With 2 bases removed from V and 5 bases from J, the gap between germline ends came to 16 bases. CDR1 and CDR2 (germline): MDHEN, SYDVKM. The CDR3 totals 15 residues. The CDR3 reads CASSLGGRGQHEQYF. In nucleotides, the CDR3 is TGTGCCAGCAGTTTAGGAGGGAGGGGGCAACACGAGCAGTACTTC.

The chain uses TRBV7-6 and TRBJ2-2; D gene uncertain. In germline, CDR1 is SGHVS, CDR2 FNYEAQ. This CDR3 spans 14 amino acids. The V end lost 6 bases, the J end lost 7 bases, and 15 bases lay between the germline ends. The CDR3 nucleotides are TGTGCCAGCAGTATCGCCGCAACAAGCGGGGAGCTGTTTTTT. It encodes CASSIAATSGELFF.

The V call is TRBV30, the J call TRBJ1-1; tentative D call: TRBD1 (5 bases). The length of the CDR3 is 15 residues. CDR1 is GTSNPN, CDR2 SVGIG, per germline (reference sequence). Trimming shortened V by 5 bases and J by 4 bases, and 20 bases separated the two germline ends. For the CDR3, the DNA is TGTGCCTGGCCCCTTTATAGGGGCGGAGGCACTGAAGCTTTCTTT. Encoded protein: CAWPLYRGGGTEAFF.

The V call is TRBV19, the J call TRBJ1-3; TRBD1 aligns across 12 bases. Germline CDR1 and CDR2: LNHDA and SQIVND (reference sequence). Losses at the gene ends were 3 bases for V and 4 bases for J; bases not matched to a gene: 22. This CDR3 has 22 amino acids. CDR3 coding DNA: TGTGCCAGTAGTATTTTAGGTCGGGCGGGGACAGGGGGCGATGAATCCGGAAACACCATATATTTT. Amino acid sequence: CASSILGRAGTGGDESGNTIYF.

This clone was found a few times. This chain's CDR3 is CASRTGGDTEAFF. In nucleotides, the CDR3 is TGTGCCAGCAGGACGGGGGGCGACACTGAAGCTTTCTTT. The chain recombines TRBV28 with TRBJ1-1; TRBD1 might be the D (6 bases). Germline values: CDR1 MDHEN, CDR2 SYDVKM. Trimming took 6 bases from V and 3 from J, leaving 11 bases between them. CDR3 length: 13 residues.

The chain links TRBV7-8 to TRBJ1-2; 8 bases fit TRBD1. V lost 3 bases and J lost 8; bases outside the gene matches: 8. The CDR3 sequence is 14 residues long. Germline lookup yields CDR1 SGHVS and CDR2 FQNEAQ. Written as DNA, the CDR3 is TGTGCCAGCAGCTTCCCCGGACAGGGTTGGGGCTACACCTTC. Translating it yields CASSFPGQGWGYTF.

This chain uses TRBV7-8 with TRBJ1-1; TRBD1 aligns across 9 bases. The CDR3 covers 14 residues. The V and J ends lost 4 bases and 3 bases, in that order; junction bases with no gene match: 3. Germline V lookup: CDR1 SGHVS, CDR2 FQNEAQ. CDR3 loop: CASSSQGAHTEAFF. CDR3 in DNA: TGTGCCAGCAGCTCACAGGGGGCTCACACTGAAGCTTTCTTT.

The rearrangement joins TRBV2 to TRBJ2-3; D is uncertain. The CDR3 runs 13 residues. Germline assignment: CDR1 SNHLY and CDR2 FYNNEI. Deletions cut 6 bases from V and 6 bases from J, with 13 bases between. The DNA of the CDR3 is TGTGCCAGCAGACCGGACCCGCAGGATACGCAGTATTTT. As protein: CASRPDPQDTQYF.

The table lists this clone with a count of one. The chain combines TRBV5-4 with TRBJ1-1, with D perhaps matching TRBD1 (6 bases). The germline V gene encodes CDR1 SGHNT and CDR2 YYREEE (reference sequence). The CDR3 length is 15 residues. Trimming took off 4 bases at V and 1 base at J, with 14 bases between the two ends. For the CDR3, the DNA is TGTGCCAGCAGCCCTCACAGGGATTCGAACACTGAAGCTTTCTTT. Amino acid sequence: CASSPHRDSNTEAFF.

This chain links TRBV18 with TRBJ2-1; D is unclear. CDR3 length equals 15 residues. Germline CDR1 KGHSH, CDR2 LQKENI. V lost 2 bases and J lost 4, with 12 bases in between. Here the CDR3 reads CASSPTTLTYNEQFF. The CDR3 DNA reads as TGTGCCAGCTCACCAACTACCCTCACTTACAATGAGCAGTTCTTC.

V usage is TRBV7-9 and J usage is TRBJ2-4, with D perhaps matching TRBD1 (6 bases). The ends were cut back, 0 bases at V and 7 bases at J, with 7 bases in the middle. CDR3 length: 13 amino acids. CDR1 and CDR2 from the germline V gene are SEHNR and FQNEAQ (reference sequence). The CDR3 bases are TGTGCCAGCAGCTTAGCACAGGGCAACATTCAGTACTTC. Its protein is CASSLAQGNIQYF.

The rearrangement links TRBV6-1 to TRBJ1-2; 9 bases fit TRBD1. The CDR3 is made up of 15 amino acids. J lost 2 bases, V lost 1 base, and 2 bases had no gene match. Germline V gene lookup returns CDR1 MNHNS and CDR2 SASEGT. The CDR3 bases are TGTGCCAGCAGTGAAGGGGGACAGGGAAACTATGGCTACACCTTC. Translation: CASSEGGQGNYGYTF.

The rearrangement uses TRBV19 and TRBJ1-4; 7 positions match TRBD1. Germline V gives CDR1 LNHDA, CDR2 SQIVND (reference sequence). The CDR3 is 14 amino acids. V gave up 5 bases and J gave up 6 bases; unmatched junction bases: 6. For the CDR3, the DNA is TGTGCCAGTAGTCAGACAGGGAATGATGAAAAACTGTTTTTT. Protein product: CASSQTGNDEKLFF. The whole variable domain, filled in from reference TRBV19 and TRBJ1-4, reads DGGITQSPKYLFRKEGQNVTLSCEQNLNHDAMYWYRQDPGQGLRLIYYSQIVNDFQKGDIAEGYSVSREKKESFPLTVTSAQKNPTAFYLCASSQTGNDEKLFFGSGTQLSVL.

The chain has TRBV7-2 and TRBJ2-4; D is ambiguous. The CDR3 consists of 15 residues. Per the germline V gene, CDR1 is SGHTA and CDR2 is FQGNSA. V was trimmed by 5 bases and J by 0 bases, leaving 11 bases between them. The CDR3 DNA follows: TGTGCCAGCAGCGGAGATGTACTAGCCAAAAACATTCAGTACTTC. Protein: CASSGDVLAKNIQYF.

This clone was recorded once. The chain couples TRBV19 to TRBJ1-3, with D possibly matching TRBD1 (5 bases). V lost 11 bases and J 0 bases, leaving 20 bases between the germline ends. CDR1 and CDR2 from the germline V gene are LNHDA and SQIVND (reference sequence). The CDR3 consists of 16 residues. DNA for the CDR3: TGTGCCTGCTGCGACAGCCAAAGGAGCTCTGGAAACACCATATATTTT. Translated, it gives CACCDSQRSSGNTIYF.